This TCR beta chain was recovered during a study of blood T cells in healthy people across ages (dated by TCRdb to the mid-2010s). Study-level background: Template switching captured roughly one uniquely barcoded TCR beta cDNA molecule per two T cells in model experiments. Using deep sequencing normalized with unique cDNA molecular identifiers, the study measured how TCR beta repertoire diversity changes with age. Donors were grouped into four age groups: young (average 16 years), middle-aged (around 39), aged (about 60) and long-lived (just over 80). To avoid experimental bias, donors of different ages were randomly spread across the sequencing lanes. Using the same blood draw, the study looked at two additional independent replicas of 1 million unique cDNA reads for two donors, one aged 18 to 30 and the other aged 80 or older. Results the study describes overall, beyond this receptor: A strong correlation was found between observed TCR beta diversity and the percentage of naive T cells measured by flow cytometry. As age increased, observed TCR beta diversity per million T cells dropped in a roughly linear way, and a significant reduction was already evident by age about 40. Total diversity estimates from one million sequenced T cells were considered lower bounds and underestimates. Conclusive comparison of naive and antigen-experienced compartments was prevented by the profiling of bulk unsorted PBMCs. Because the CMV infection status of the donors was unknown, age-related changes in expanded clonotypes may potentially have been confounded. The long-lived group showed more naive CD4+ T cells, fewer expanded clones and increased TCR diversity than the aged group, suggesting age selection.

Taken from cysteine to phenylalanine, the CDR3 has 14 residues. Only the CDR3 DNA stays, 42 bases, in frame from base 1. Sequences SEHNR (CDR1) and FQNEAQ (CDR2) are obtained from the germline V gene (reference sequence). Trimming costs V 9 bases and J 5 bases, and their ends lie 19 bases apart. The donors were roughly 39 Caucasian individuals from Russia, aged 6 to 90 years, who were systemically healthy. Approximately 9.7 milliliters of peripheral blood were drawn from each donor into EDTA-treated Vacutainer tubes. Ficoll-Paque density-gradient centrifugation was used to isolate PBMCs, with at least 6.5 million per sample. Trizol reagent was used to extract total RNA from PBMCs, with at least 6 micrograms per sample. For every donor, an aliquot of PBMCs went through flow cytometry to measure the percentages of naive CD45RAhigh/CD27high T cells. The library was made by 5' RACE. Reads for this sample came from an Illumina HiSeq 2500. A second 7 to 11 cycle PCR used a sample-barcoded 5' primer and a J-beta primer mix. Each TCR beta cDNA molecule received a unique molecular identifier from a template-switch 5' adaptor carrying 12 random nucleotides. At least 2.5 million CDR3-containing paired-end reads were obtained from each sample. The Mint cDNA synthesis kit, primed by a TRBC-specific oligonucleotide, was used to synthesize first-strand cDNA from all RNA. All cDNA was treated with uracil-DNA glycosylase and then went through a first 18-cycle PCR with the universal primers M1SS and BC2_uni_R. The original methods were these. Each sample was normalized by randomly selecting 1 million high-quality reads, each carrying a distinct molecular identifier. Reads with shared molecular identifiers were discarded instead of being binned into consensus sequences. MiTCR, set to a Q25 quality threshold and the strictest error-elimination algorithm, was used for CDR3 identification, clonotype clustering and error correction. A nonparametric unseen species model with Euler transformation was used to estimate a lower bound on total TCR beta diversity. Clones were called with MiXCR by TCRdb after fastp trimmed the public reads at Q25, and only in-frame beta chains were retained. Each record represents a unique CDR3 protein, reported with the most common genes and DNA among its rows. Here the V and J calls rest on TCRdb's processing, not on the authors' analysis. This sample lists fewer than 950,000 distinct CDR3 sequences; around 34% were detected once. Clones ranked in the top ten supply approximately 13% of the sample.

As for this clonotype: Its antigen is still unknown. No much larger clonotype is one base removed from it; base qualities were not supplied.

Sequencing input: blood. In this chain, TRBV7-9 is recombined with TRBJ2-5, with a tentative D call of TRBD1 or TRBD2, each matching 7 bases. The clonotype comes from a man aged 18 to 30 in good health. The CDR3 here reads CARTGEGIGETQYF. The DNA is as follows: TGTGCCAGAACAGGGGAGGGCATCGGGGAGACCCAGTACTTC.